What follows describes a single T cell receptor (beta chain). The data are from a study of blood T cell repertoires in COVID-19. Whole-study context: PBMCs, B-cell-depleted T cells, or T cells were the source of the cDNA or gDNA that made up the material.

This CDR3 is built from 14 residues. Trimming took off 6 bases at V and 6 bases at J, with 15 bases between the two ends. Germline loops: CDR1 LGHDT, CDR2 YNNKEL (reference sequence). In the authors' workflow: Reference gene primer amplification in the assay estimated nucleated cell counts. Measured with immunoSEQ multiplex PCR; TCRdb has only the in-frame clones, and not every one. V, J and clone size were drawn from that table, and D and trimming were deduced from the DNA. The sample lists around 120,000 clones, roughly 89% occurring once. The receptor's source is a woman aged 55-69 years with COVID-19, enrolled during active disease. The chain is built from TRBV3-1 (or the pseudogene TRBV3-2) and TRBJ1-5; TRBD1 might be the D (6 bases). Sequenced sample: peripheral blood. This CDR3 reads CASSPTGSSQPQHF. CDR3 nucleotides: TGTGCCAGCAGTCCTACAGGGTCGAGTCAGCCCCAGCATTTT.